These T cell receptor beta chains were read from a single sample in a study of a mutant IDH1 vaccine in newly diagnosed glioma. Assay: immunoSEQ multiplex PCR; the TCRdb copy retains only in-frame clones and omits some. The profile shows 50,000 to 85,000 clones, about 80% of them singletons. These receptors lack a known antigen. Source: PBMCs, taken from a glioma patient whose treatment included an IDH1 peptide vaccine. These receptors all come from a man aged 18-30 years with glioma. Both conserved end residues are part of each CDR3. A D gene is named only where the DNA matches it firmly. Rows may omit the clone size; those that give it use once, few, many or a size class.

size: -; D: -; J: TRBJ1-5; V: TRBV7-2; DNA: TGTGCCAGCAGCGGCTTAGGGGGCAATCAGCCCCAGCATTTT; CDR3: CASSGLGGNQPQHF
size: once; D: -; J: TRBJ1-5; V: TRBV6-4; DNA: TGTGCCAGCAGCCAAAACGGAGGACAGAAGGACCAGCCCCAGCATTTT; CDR3: CASSQNGGQKDQPQHF
size: -; D: -; J: TRBJ1-2; V: TRBV7-9; DNA: TGTGCCAGCAGCAAGGACCCTGGCTACACCTTC; CDR3: CASSKDPGYTF
size: -; D: -; J: TRBJ2-2; V: TRBV9; DNA: TGTGCCAGCAGCGTCACCCATACCGGGGAGCTGTTTTTT; CDR3: CASSVTHTGELFF
size: -; D: -; J: TRBJ2-2; V: TRBV2; DNA: TGTGCCAGCAGTCCACTCCGTCCCGGCAACAGCGGGGAGCTGTTTTTT; CDR3: CASSPLRPGNSGELFF
size: -; D: TRBD1; J: TRBJ2-7; V: TRBV18; DNA: TGTGCCAGCTCTCTGGACAGGGGGCGTGAGCAGTACTTC; CDR3: CASSLDRGREQYF
size: -; D: -; J: TRBJ1-5; V: TRBV4-2; DNA: TGTGCCAGCAGCCAGAGGGGACAAGGCGGCAATCAGCCCCAGCATTTT; CDR3: CASSQRGQGGNQPQHF
size: -; D: -; J: TRBJ2-2; V: TRBV5-8; DNA: TGTGCCAGCAGCTTGGCCCGGATCGGGGAGCTGTTTTTT; CDR3: CASSLARIGELFF
size: few; D: TRBD1; J: TRBJ2-6; V: TRBV4-3; DNA: TGCGCCAGCAGCCAAGTTTCGACAGGGGAGAACGTCCTGACTTTC; CDR3: CASSQVSTGENVLTF
size: -; D: TRBD1; J: TRBJ2-1; V: TRBV13; DNA: TGTGCCAGCAGCTTAGACAGGGGGCTTCGCAATGAGCAGTTCTTC; CDR3: CASSLDRGLRNEQFF
size: -; D: -; J: TRBJ2-7; V: TRBV19; DNA: TGTGCCAGTAGTATAGATCGGTCTAGCTATACGAACGAGCAGTACTTC; CDR3: CASSIDRSSYTNEQYF
size: -; D: -; J: TRBJ1-1; V: TRBV4-2; DNA: TGTGCCAGCAGCCAATCATATTCGGCCGGGGTGAACACTGAAGCTTTCTTT; CDR3: CASSQSYSAGVNTEAFF
size: -; D: TRBD1; J: TRBJ1-2; V: TRBV6-5; DNA: TGTGCCAGCACCCCCAGGGGGCGAGAGTATGGCTACACCTTC; CDR3: CASTPRGREYGYTF
size: -; D: -; J: TRBJ1-2; V: TRBV2; DNA: TGTGCCAGCAGTGAATCGGCAGGGAGGTTGGGGGGCTACACCTTC; CDR3: CASSESAGRLGGYTF
size: -; D: -; J: TRBJ1-4; V: TRBV7-9; DNA: TGTGCCAGCAGCTTAGTCAGGACAGAGCATGAAAAACTGTTTTTT; CDR3: CASSLVRTEHEKLFF
size: -; D: TRBD1; J: TRBJ1-5; V: TRBV29-1; DNA: TGCAGCGTCACAGGGGGTTGGAATCAGCCCCAGCATTTT; CDR3: CSVTGGWNQPQHF
size: -; D: TRBD1; J: TRBJ2-6; V: TRBV7-9; DNA: TGTGCCAGCAGCTCCCCCCAGGGGGCTGGGGCCAACGTCCTGACTTTC; CDR3: CASSSPQGAGANVLTF
size: -; D: -; J: TRBJ1-1; V: TRBV21-1; DNA: TGTGCCAGCAGCTTTTTTCGGGGCGGGGACACTGAAGCTTTCTTT; CDR3: CASSFFRGGDTEAFF
size: -; D: -; J: TRBJ1-2; V: TRBV18; DNA: TGTGCCAGCTCAATAATCGATCTAGGACGGAACTATGGCTACACCTTC; CDR3: CASSIIDLGRNYGYTF
size: -; D: -; J: TRBJ2-2; V: TRBV25-1; DNA: TGTGCCAGCAGTGACCCCCCAGGGTCCGGGGAGCTGTTTTTT; CDR3: CASSDPPGSGELFF
size: -; D: -; J: TRBJ2-5; V: TRBV7-7; DNA: TGTGCTAGCAGCCTTGGGACTCGGGTTGGAGAGACCCAGTACTTC; CDR3: CASSLGTRVGETQYF
size: -; D: -; J: TRBJ1-2; V: TRBV9; DNA: TGTGCCAGCAGCGTCACACACTACTATGGCTACACCTTC; CDR3: CASSVTHYYGYTF
size: -; D: TRBD1; J: TRBJ1-2; V: TRBV25-1; DNA: TGTGCCAGCAGGCAGGGGACAGCGGATGGCTACACCTTC; CDR3: CASRQGTADGYTF
size: -; D: TRBD1; J: TRBJ2-5; V: TRBV7-9; DNA: TGTGCCAGCAGACCACAGGGGTCTCAAGAGACCCAGTACTTC; CDR3: CASRPQGSQETQYF
size: -; D: -; J: TRBJ1-3; V: TRBV27; DNA: TGTGCCAGCAGTTTCAGGGGTCCGGTACCTGGAAACACCATATATTTT; CDR3: CASSFRGPVPGNTIYF
size: -; D: -; J: TRBJ2-3; V: TRBV10-1; DNA: TGCGCCAGCAGTCGAACTCCACCTAGCACAGATACGCAGTATTTT; CDR3: CASSRTPPSTDTQYF
size: few; D: -; J: TRBJ2-7; V: TRBV28; DNA: TGTGCCAGCAGTTTTAGTGGACAGCCTCTCTACGAGCAGTACTTC; CDR3: CASSFSGQPLYEQYF
size: -; D: -; J: TRBJ1-1; V: TRBV7-3; DNA: TGTGCCAGCAGCTTACTGCCAAACACTGAAGCTTTCTTT; CDR3: CASSLLPNTEAFF
size: -; D: -; J: TRBJ1-2; V: TRBV5-4; DNA: TGTGCCAGCAGCTCCCCCGGCAGCCTCCTACTCTATGGCTACACCTTC; CDR3: CASSSPGSLLLYGYTF
size: -; D: -; J: TRBJ1-5; V: TRBV19; DNA: TGTGCCAGTAGTCGGGGCAGGGGCCTTAATAGCAATCAGCCCCAGCATTTT; CDR3: CASSRGRGLNSNQPQHF
size: -; D: -; J: TRBJ2-7; V: TRBV6-4; DNA: TGTGCCAGCACAAGTAAGGGCCGCGAGCAGTACTTC; CDR3: CASTSKGREQYF
size: -; D: -; J: TRBJ2-7; V: TRBV5-1; DNA: TGCGCCAGCAGCCCCGGGGGGCTCTCCTACGAGCAGTACTTC; CDR3: CASSPGGLSYEQYF
size: -; D: TRBD1; J: TRBJ1-1; V: TRBV19; DNA: TGTGCCAGTAATCCACAGGGGGCAGGCACTGAAGCTTTCTTT; CDR3: CASNPQGAGTEAFF
size: -; D: -; J: TRBJ2-3; V: TRBV18; DNA: TGTGCCAGCTCACCTTCAGATACGCAGTATTTT; CDR3: CASSPSDTQYF
size: -; D: TRBD2; J: TRBJ2-7; V: TRBV28; DNA: TGTGCCAGCAGTTCAGGGTCCGGGAGGGCCGGAGAGGAGCAGTACTTC; CDR3: CASSSGSGRAGEEQYF
size: -; D: -; J: TRBJ1-1; V: TRBV6-1; DNA: TGTGCCAGCAGCACCACAGGGATCACTGAAGCTTTCTTT; CDR3: CASSTTGITEAFF